This entry lists 17 T cell receptor beta chains sequenced from one sample in a study of blood T cell repertoires in COVID-19. Assay: immunoSEQ multiplex PCR; the TCRdb copy retains only in-frame clones and omits some. The data contain hundreds of thousands of clones, approximately 88% of them singletons. Specimen: peripheral blood. These receptors all come from a woman aged 50 to 65 with COVID-19, enrolled during active disease.

The chain is built from TRBV4-1 and TRBJ1-3; D gene ambiguous. CDR1 is MGHRA, CDR2 YSYEKL, per germline. This CDR3 has 14 residues. Between the trimmed V and J ends, which lost 2 bases and 2 bases, there was a span of 7 bases. CDR3: CASSQQVAGNTIYF. The CDR3 nucleotides are TGCGCCAGCAGCCAACAGGTGGCTGGAAACACCATATATTTT.

J is TRBJ2-2 and V is TRBV7-9; 8 bases fit TRBD2. J lost 4 bases, V lost 3 bases, and 10 bases had no gene match. The V gene's germline CDR1 is SEHNR and CDR2 FQNEAQ (reference sequence). The CDR3 is 17 amino acids. As DNA, the CDR3 is TGTGCCAGCAGCTTCCTCCTCCGCGGGGGGAGCACCGGGGAGCTGTTTTTT. Its translation is CASSFLLRGGSTGELFF.

The V call is TRBV23-1, the J call TRBJ2-4, with 8 bases fitting TRBD1. TRBV23-1 carries the ORF label, with uncertain function. With 9 bases clipped from V and 7 bases from J, the junction kept 14 bases outside the gene matches. This CDR3 region has 15 residues. This CDR3 is CARAVQGAPMNIQYF. CDR3 sequence (DNA): TGCGCCAGAGCGGTTCAGGGGGCACCAATGAACATTCAGTACTTC.

The J gene is TRBJ1-1, the V gene TRBV30; D remains unclear. Trimming removed 3 bases from V and 10 bases from J, with 9 bases in between. This CDR3 has 10 residues. Germline V gives CDR1 GTSNPN, CDR2 SVGIG (reference sequence). The CDR3: CAWREGVAFF. In nucleotides, the CDR3 is TGTGCCTGGAGAGAGGGAGTAGCTTTCTTT.

The DNA for the CDR3 is TGTGCCAGTAGTAAGGACAGGGAGGATGAGCAGTTCTTC. Its translation: CASSKDREDEQFF. This sequence joins TRBV19 and TRBJ2-1; 8 bases agree with TRBD1. Trimming cost V 4 bases and J 8 bases; bases outside gene matches: 4. The CDR3 runs to 13 residues. Germline V gene data show CDR1 as LNHDA and CDR2 as SQIVND (reference sequence).

The chain employs TRBV30 and TRBJ1-5; 7 nucleotides align to TRBD1. CDR1 and CDR2 (germline): GTSNPN, SVGIG (reference sequence). Losses at the gene ends were 7 bases for V and 1 base for J; bases not matched to a gene: 4. This CDR3 spans 13 amino acids. Here the CDR3 reads CASKGGSNQPQHF. The CDR3 bases are TGTGCCTCCAAAGGGGGCAGCAATCAGCCCCAGCATTTT.

The CDR3 bases are TGTGCCTGGAGTCTTACGACAGGTTCCGGTCGGGAGCTGTTTTTT. Its protein is CAWSLTTGSGRELFF. The gene calls are TRBV30 and TRBJ2-2, with D tentatively TRBD1 (6 bases). CDR1 and CDR2 from the germline V gene are GTSNPN and SVGIG (reference sequence). The CDR3 totals 15 residues. V was clipped by 2 bases and J by 9 bases, with 19 bases between them.

J is TRBJ2-2 and V is TRBV4-1; no reliable D call. V gave up 0 bases and J gave up 8 bases, with 7 bases separating them. Germline V CDR1 and CDR2: MGHRA, YSYEKL. The CDR3 has 13 amino acids. The chain's CDR3 is CASSQDNQGELFF. The CDR3 region has the DNA TGCGCCAGCAGCCAAGATAATCAGGGGGAGCTGTTTTTT.

V usage is TRBV12-3 or TRBV12-4 and J usage is TRBJ2-4, with 7 positions matching TRBD1. J gave up 9 bases and V 7 bases, and 9 bases lay outside the gene matches. The CDR3 extends over 13 amino acids. The CDR3: CASTFDRAGIQYF. The CDR3 region has the DNA TGTGCCAGCACCTTTGACAGGGCAGGCATTCAGTACTTC.

Remarks on this clone: Given a much more abundant clone one base away, this may be a read error. Within the sample, other DNA sequences also encode this same CDR3. This chain joins TRBV11-2 and TRBJ1-1, with D hard to call. V lost 2 bases and J 0 bases, leaving 4 bases between the germline ends. There are 13 residues in the CDR3. The germline V gene has CDR1 SGHAT and CDR2 FQNNGV. The CDR3 DNA is TGTGCCAGCAGCTTACAGGTGAACACTGAAGCTTTCTTT. Translating gives CASSLQVNTEAFF.

The table lists this clone with a few counts. This sequence joins TRBV5-1 and TRBJ1-1, with a tentative D call TRBD1 (6 bases). The CDR3 sequence is 13 residues long. Trimming stripped 6 bases from V and 4 bases from J, with 13 bases between. Germline CDR1 and CDR2: SGHRS and YFSETQ. The CDR3 DNA reads TGCGCCAGCACCCGCGGGGGCTTCACTGAAGCTTTCTTT. Translating it yields CASTRGGFTEAFF.

The chain joins TRBV5-1 to TRBJ2-3; possibly TRBD2 for D (7 bases). CDR1 and CDR2 (germline): SGHRS, YFSETQ. CDR3 length: 15 amino acids. Between the trimmed V and J ends, which lost 0 bases and 4 bases, there was a span of 12 bases. In DNA form, the CDR3 reads TGCGCCAGCAGCTTGGGCGGGGGCCGGGCAGATACGCAGTATTTT. Encoded protein: CASSLGGGRADTQYF.

This clone was recorded only once. The genes are TRBV27 and TRBJ2-2; 7 bases map to TRBD1. Germline V gene lookup returns CDR1 MNHEY and CDR2 SMNVEV (reference sequence). Germline trimming cut 5 bases from V and 3 bases from J; bases unmatched to any gene: 6. The CDR3 length is 15 residues. Written as DNA, the CDR3 is TGTGCCAGCAGTCCCCGGGACAGATACACCGGGGAGCTGTTTTTT. Translated: CASSPRDRYTGELFF.

The J gene is TRBJ1-6, the V gene TRBV6-5; a possible D gene is TRBD1 (5 bases). Deletions cut 5 bases from V and 10 bases from J, with 12 bases between. The CDR3 is 13 amino acids. From germline, CDR1 is MNHEY and CDR2 SVGAGI. CDR3 residues: CASSQGRGSPLHF. CDR3 nucleotides: TGTGCCAGCAGTCAGGGCCGTGGGTCACCCCTCCACTTT.

V gene TRBV5-1 combines with J gene TRBJ2-2, with D uncertain. Germline CDR1 reads SGHRS; CDR2 reads YFSETQ. With 0 bases removed from V and 4 bases from J, the gap between germline ends came to 7 bases. The CDR3 covers 14 residues. The CDR3 DNA follows: TGCGCCAGCAGCTTGGAATACACCACCGGGGAGCTGTTTTTT. Its protein is CASSLEYTTGELFF.

The CDR3 loop reads CASSANPGQWNEKLFF. CDR3 DNA sequence: TGTGCCAGCAGTGCAAATCCGGGACAGTGGAATGAAAAACTGTTTTTT. This chain links TRBV6-1 with TRBJ1-4, with 7 bases matching TRBD1. Unmatched junction bases numbered 10, after V lost 4 bases and J lost 5 bases. Per germline, CDR1 MNHNS and CDR2 SASEGT. CDR3 length: 16 residues.

The genes are TRBV9 and TRBJ2-2; D gene unclear. From germline, CDR1 is SGDLS and CDR2 YYNGEE. V dropped 1 base and J dropped 8 bases, with 6 bases sitting between them. The CDR3 length is 12 residues. In DNA form, the CDR3 reads TGTGCCAGCAGCGTAAACGAGGGGGAGCTGTTTTTT. Residues: CASSVNEGELFF.